Given below is one T cell receptor beta chain in context. Its antigen is not known. Germline lookup yields CDR1 LGHNA and CDR2 YSLEER. Trimming removed 0 bases at V and 2 bases at J, with 11 bases between. The CDR3 totals 15 residues. Time point described: baseline pretreatment blood. Stated treatment: 15 Gy SBRT to primary tumor, nephrectomy 4 weeks later. Radiation-treated patients gave blood at baseline, week 2 and week 4. The patient's renal cell carcinoma had clear cell pathology. The data originate from a study of radiation and T cells in renal cell carcinoma. Method: immunoSEQ multiplex PCR; TCRdb's copy keeps in-frame clones and lacks some. The sample holds around 160,000 clones, 88% seen once. Study findings and constraints: Without pretreatment biopsies, baseline tumor clonotype presence was undetermined.

This chain connects TRBV4-3 to TRBJ2-7; D may be TRBD2 (5 bases). Source: blood, taken from a patient whose treatment included radiotherapy and nephrectomy. The clonotype originates from a woman aged 70 to 79 with renal cell carcinoma. The CDR3 spells CASSQDARGAYEQYF. The CDR3 bases are TGCGCCAGCAGCCAAGATGCTCGGGGAGCCTACGAGCAGTACTTC.